The 16 T cell receptor beta chains below were found in one sample sequenced in a study of T-cell memory formation after mild COVID-19. TCRdb independently ran MiXCR on the 5' RACE reads; one entry per CDR3 protein. The table has over 500,000 distinct CDR3 sequences, roughly a sixth seen once. The sample comprised PBMCs or a T cell subset sorted from them (not recorded which). These receptors came from an adult woman who had mild COVID-19 (a few samples of this study predate the infection). Cell type and time point are not known.

This clonotype was counted many times. The chain has TRBV7-9 and TRBJ2-6; the D is unclear. The CDR3 spans 18 residues. Germline V gene sequence: CDR1 SEHNR, CDR2 FQNEAQ (reference sequence). V was trimmed by 0 bases and J by 0 bases, leaving 12 bases between them. The CDR3 bases are TGTGCCAGCAGCTTAGCCCAGATTTATTTCTCTGGGGCCAACGTCCTGACTTTC. It is translated as CASSLAQIYFSGANVLTF.

The chain uses TRBV28 and TRBJ1-2; 8 bases fit TRBD1. The CDR3 is 14 residues long. V shed 6 bases, J shed 8 bases, and the junction held 11 bases outside the gene matches. The germline CDR1 and CDR2 sequences are MDHEN and SYDVKM. This CDR3 is CASSSSGQGLGYTF. CDR3 DNA: TGTGCCAGCAGCTCGTCCGGACAGGGCTTAGGCTACACCTTC.

The V call is TRBV11-1, the J call TRBJ1-1; D is perhaps TRBD1 (6 bases). The ends were cut back, 6 bases at V and 3 bases at J, with 11 bases in the middle. Germline CDR1 SGHAT, CDR2 FQDESV (reference sequence). The CDR3 loop spans 13 amino acids. CDR3 in DNA: TGTGCCAGCAGGACAGGCCCAGACACTGAAGCTTTCTTT. It translates to CASRTGPDTEAFF.

The CDR3 reads CAISESSRSSYNEQFF. The DNA of the CDR3 is TGTGCCATCAGTGAGTCTTCGCGGAGCTCCTACAATGAGCAGTTCTTC. The chain is built from TRBV10-3 and TRBJ2-1, with D unresolved. The CDR3 sequence is 16 residues long. The germline V gene encodes CDR1 ENHRY and CDR2 SYGVKD. V lost 0 bases and J 0 bases, leaving 9 bases between the germline ends.

This clonotype was counted a few times. This chain connects TRBV2 to TRBJ2-3, with D maybe TRBD2 (6 bases). V was pared by 4 bases and J by 5 bases, with 13 bases between. Germline assignment: CDR1 SNHLY and CDR2 FYNNEI. The CDR3 is 14 residues long. CDR3 coding DNA: TGTGCCAGCAGTGGCCGCCAGGGAGGAGATACGCAGTATTTT. Residues: CASSGRQGGDTQYF.

The gene calls are TRBV2 and TRBJ2-7; no clear D. Trimming pared 7 bases from V and 9 bases from J, leaving 16 bases between. Germline V gives CDR1 SNHLY, CDR2 FYNNEI. The CDR3 contains 12 residues. CDR3: CASNEPRMAQYF. CDR3 nucleotides: TGTGCCAGCAACGAACCACGAATGGCGCAGTACTTC.

This clonotype was counted between two and nine times. CDR3 bases: TGTGCCAGCAGTGTGGAAAGGGGGACCGTTGTCTCTGGGGCCAACGTCCTGACTTTC. Protein: CASSVERGTVVSGANVLTF. The chain is built from TRBV6-1 and TRBJ2-6; weak D call: TRBD1 (6 bases). V lost 4 bases, J lost 0 bases, and 19 bases lay in between. Germline V gene lookup returns CDR1 MNHNS and CDR2 SASEGT. The CDR3 runs to 19 residues.

This clonotype was counted between two and nine times. The V and J genes are TRBV10-3 and TRBJ1-2; D not resolved. Germline V gives CDR1 ENHRY, CDR2 SYGVKD. Trimming left V 0 bases short and J 8 bases short, with 10 bases between. This CDR3 has 13 residues. CDR3 sequence reads: CAISESNWVGYTF. CDR3 nucleotide sequence: TGTGCCATCAGTGAGTCGAATTGGGTCGGCTACACCTTC.

The chain carries TRBV12-3 or TRBV12-4 and TRBJ2-7; 8 bases match TRBD2. This CDR3 is 16 amino acids long. V trimming: 4 bases; J trimming: 0 bases; junction bases outside the gene matches: 8. The CDR3 is CASSSRGGGTSYEQYF. The DNA of the CDR3 is TGTGCCAGCAGTTCCCGGGGGGGCGGAACCTCCTACGAGCAGTACTTC.

The chain is built from TRBV12-3 or TRBV12-4 and TRBJ2-3, with 16 bases that match TRBD2. The CDR3 totals 16 residues. V lost 5 bases to trimming and J lost 8 bases; unmatched junction nucleotides: 7. This CDR3 reads CASSPQGLAGGGTQYF. The DNA of the CDR3 is TGTGCCAGCAGTCCCCAGGGACTAGCGGGAGGGGGTACGCAGTATTTT.

This clonotype was detected only a few times. This chain connects TRBV5-6 to TRBJ2-6; no firm D call. Deletions cut 0 bases from V and 0 bases from J, with 4 bases between. In germline, CDR1 is SGHDT, CDR2 YYEEEE. The CDR3 has 15 residues. The CDR3, as DNA: TGTGCCAGCAGCTTGGGCCCCTCTGGGGCCAACGTCCTGACTTTC. As protein: CASSLGPSGANVLTF.

The genes are TRBV11-2 and TRBJ2-1, with 8 bases identical to TRBD1. J gave up 8 bases and V 5 bases, and 20 bases lay outside the gene matches. Germline CDR1 and CDR2: SGHAT and FQNNGV. The CDR3 runs 18 residues. The CDR3 nucleotides are TGTGCCAGCAGCACCGACCCGTTCGACAGGGGCAAGGGTGATGAGCAGTTCTTC. Residues: CASSTDPFDRGKGDEQFF. Full variable domain (rest looked up from reference TRBV11-2 and TRBJ2-1): EAGVAQSPRYKIIEKRQSVAFWCNPISGHATLYWYQQILGQGPKLLIQFQNNGVVDDSQLPKDRFSAERLKGVDSTLKIQPAKLEDSAVYLCASSTDPFDRGKGDEQFFGPGTRLTVL.

This clonotype was picked up a small number of times. The chain uses TRBV6-6 and TRBJ2-7; 12 bases line up with TRBD2. After removal of 6 bases from V and 4 bases from J, the junction contained 13 bases not matched to a gene. Germline V gene sequence: CDR1 MNHNY, CDR2 SVGAGI (reference sequence). This CDR3 is 17 amino acids long. The CDR3 is CASRRQMTSGRRYEQYF. The CDR3 DNA follows: TGTGCCAGCAGAAGACAGATGACTAGCGGGAGACGTTACGAGCAGTACTTC.

This clonotype occurred a few times. This sequence joins TRBV25-1 and TRBJ2-7; TRBD1 aligns across 7 bases. Germline CDR1 and CDR2: MGHDK and SYGVNS. The CDR3 is 15 amino acids. V lost 3 bases and J lost 3; bases outside the gene matches: 8. The CDR3 nucleotides read TGTGCCAGCAGTGACCGGGACAGAATACTCTACGAGCAGTACTTC. It encodes CASSDRDRILYEQYF.

This clonotype has only one observation. The chain recombines TRBV5-1 with TRBJ2-7; weak D call: TRBD1 (5 bases). V lost 4 bases and J lost 3, with 17 bases in between. Germline V gene lookup returns CDR1 SGHRS and CDR2 YFSETQ. The CDR3 loop spans 15 amino acids. CDR3 nucleotide sequence: TGCGCCAGCAGCCCCCCAGGCAGGGCTCTCTACGAGCAGTACTTC. Translated: CASSPPGRALYEQYF.

This clonotype was counted only a few times. The V and J genes are TRBV4-3 and TRBJ2-7; possibly TRBD1 for D (6 bases). The CDR3 covers 16 residues. Trimming took off 3 bases at V and 2 bases at J, with 17 bases between the two ends. CDR1 is LGHNA and CDR2 is YSLEER in the germline V gene. The CDR3 DNA sequence: TGCGCCAGCAGCCATGCCCGGGACACCGGTCCCTACGAGCAGTACTTC. Translating gives CASSHARDTGPYEQYF.